This T cell receptor (beta chain) was profiled in a study of shared clonotypes between healthy human individuals. In the study overall: Used for every donor were three CD4 naive, three CD4 memory, two CD8 naive and one CD8 memory plate.

Between the trimmed V and J ends, which lost 2 bases and 5 bases, there was a span of 3 bases. Germline CDR1 is SGHNT and CDR2 is YENEEA. The CDR3 consists of 11 residues. Positive CCR7 selection of CD45RO-negative cells yielded the naive CD8 cells, and terminally differentiated effector memory CD45RA+ cells were excluded. Study-level results: Non-shared clonotypes had lower generation probabilities than those shared by all four donors. In the sorted subsets, rarefaction showed sequencing was incomplete despite large depth.

Notes on this clone: Its antigen is as yet unknown.

Authors' processing steps: Filtering differed, since immunoSEQ gave only junction sequences and no quality scores. TCRdb's table, derived via immunoSEQ multiplex PCR, lists solely in-frame clones and lacks some. V, J and clone size were drawn from that table, and D and trimming were deduced from the DNA. The table lists some 630,000 clones, roughly 96% of them singletons, with 0.095% to 0.13% in the top ten. V is TRBV11-3 and J is TRBJ1-2; D unclear. Material: naive CD8+ T cells sorted from blood. The TCR comes from a woman in her 30s in good health. CDR3 region: CASSLIYGYTF. CDR3 nucleotide sequence: TGTGCCAGCAGCTTAATATATGGCTACACCTTC.